Each of the 29 T cell receptor beta chains below was sequenced from the same sample in a study of T cell responses to AZD1222 COVID-19 vaccine. The repertoire was sequenced with immunoSEQ multiplex PCR; TCRdb's copy has only in-frame clones and lacks some. The sample has 75,000 to 100,000 clones; roughly 90% are singletons. The material was peripheral blood, obtained on day 0 of AZD1222 vaccination. The receptors shown here come from an adult in good health.

The chain has TRBV30 and TRBJ2-5, with 7 nucleotides matching TRBD2. This CDR3 is built from 13 residues. Germline CDR1 reads GTSNPN; CDR2 reads SVGIG (reference sequence). DNA for the CDR3: TGTGTCTCGGCGGGAGCGGAACAAGAGACCCAGTACTTC. Translating gives CVSAGAEQETQYF.

J is TRBJ2-3 and V is TRBV6-2 or TRBV6-3, with D perhaps TRBD1 or TRBD2 (5 bases each). Germline V CDR1 and CDR2: MNHEY, SVGEGT. V was cut by 7 bases and J by 5 bases, with 16 bases left in between. This CDR3 contains 14 residues. The CDR3 region has the DNA TGTGCCAGCACCCCAAGAACTGGGGGAGATACGCAGTATTTT. It is translated as CASTPRTGGDTQYF.

This chain joins TRBV9 and TRBJ2-7, with 8 nucleotides matching TRBD1. The ends lost 6 bases at V and 0 bases at J; junction bases unmatched: 5. Germline V gene sequence: CDR1 SGDLS, CDR2 YYNGEE. The CDR3 length is 14 residues. The CDR3 reads CASNSGTGSYEQYF. The CDR3 nucleotides are TGTGCCAGCAACTCCGGGACAGGCTCCTACGAGCAGTACTTC.

A few counts support this clone. V is TRBV5-3 and J is TRBJ1-1; D call uncertain. TRBV5-3 is filed as an ORF, its function uncertain. CDR3 length: 19 residues. The V end lost 1 base, the J end lost 2 bases, and 24 bases lay between the germline ends. For the CDR3, the DNA is TGTGCCAGAAGCTTGCCCTACTCGTTAGGACCGTCCACCAACACTGAAGCTTTCTTT. Protein sequence: CARSLPYSLGPSTNTEAFF.

This chain links TRBV6-5 with TRBJ1-3; 8 bases are shared with TRBD1. Germline V CDR1 and CDR2: MNHEY, SVGAGI. The trim removed 2 bases at V and 3 bases at J, leaving 3 bases unmatched. The length of the CDR3 is 15 residues. The CDR3 loop is CASSYGTGLGNTIYF. The CDR3 coding sequence is TGTGCCAGCAGTTACGGGACAGGACTTGGAAACACCATATATTTT.

The chain uses TRBV18 and TRBJ1-5; D unresolved. CDR3 length: 14 amino acids. The germline gives CDR1 KGHSH, CDR2 LQKENI. V shed 3 bases and J shed 4 bases, with 10 bases lying between them. The CDR3 bases are TGTGCCAGCTCACCCGGGATAGATAATCAGCCCCAGCATTTT. This encodes CASSPGIDNQPQHF.

The genes are TRBV28 and TRBJ2-5; TRBD1 aligns across 9 bases. Germline-derived CDR1 and CDR2 are MDHEN and SYDVKM. The CDR3 spans 15 residues. V shed 4 bases and J 4 bases; nucleotides not matched to a gene: 7. In nucleotides, the CDR3 is TGTGCCAGCAGTTCGACAGGGGGATTGGGAGAGACCCAGTACTTC. This gives the protein CASSSTGGLGETQYF.

The CDR3 sequence: CASSARSGTGSNQPQHF. Written as DNA, the CDR3 is TGTGCCAGTAGTGCCAGATCCGGGACAGGTAGCAATCAGCCCCAGCATTTT. V gene TRBV19 combines with J gene TRBJ1-5, with 8 bases aligning to TRBD1. Germline V gene data show CDR1 as LNHDA and CDR2 as SQIVND (reference sequence). The J segment lost 0 bases and the V segment lost 5 bases, leaving 9 bases of the junction unmatched. CDR3 length: 17 amino acids.

This clone appeared once. The gene calls are TRBV2 and TRBJ2-2, with TRBD1 matching 7 bases. Germline V gene sequence: CDR1 SNHLY, CDR2 FYNNEI. The CDR3 runs to 15 residues. V shed 5 bases and J 0 bases; nucleotides not matched to a gene: 3. CDR3 loop: CASSSDRTNTGELFF. CDR3 nucleotides: TGTGCCAGCAGTTCGGACAGGACGAACACCGGGGAGCTGTTTTTT.

This rearrangement joins TRBV7-9 to TRBJ1-3, with TRBD1 matching over 7 bases. The CDR3 is 15 amino acids. V dropped 2 bases and J dropped 2; count of bases not matched to a gene: 3. Per the germline V gene, CDR1 is SEHNR and CDR2 is FQNEAQ (reference sequence). DNA for the CDR3: TGTGCCAGCAGCTTATCAGGGGGAACTGGAAACACCATATATTTT. This encodes CASSLSGGTGNTIYF.

Remarks on this clone: The junction differs from germline at one of its ends, possibly a read error. Other DNA sequences of this sample code for an identical CDR3. The gene calls are TRBV12-3 or TRBV12-4 and TRBJ1-1; D is perhaps TRBD1 (5 bases). This CDR3 spans 13 amino acids. Written as DNA, the CDR3 is TGTGCTAGCAGTTTTGGGGGACGTACTGAAGCTTTCTTT. Its translation: CASSFGGRTEAFF.

The chain recombines TRBV28 with TRBJ1-5; 11 positions agree with TRBD1. The CDR3 totals 15 residues. CDR1 MDHEN and CDR2 SYDVKM come from the germline V gene. J lost 5 bases, V lost 5 bases, and 5 bases had no gene match. This chain's CDR3 is CASSHGDRGYQPQHF. The CDR3, as DNA: TGTGCCAGCAGTCACGGGGACAGGGGGTATCAGCCCCAGCATTTT.

The chain joins TRBV4-2 to TRBJ2-7, with D unclear. V dropped 0 bases and J dropped 6 bases, with 12 bases sitting between them. The germline V gene has CDR1 LGHNA and CDR2 YNFKEQ. The CDR3 loop spans 14 amino acids. Here the CDR3 DNA reads TGTGCCAGCAGCCAAGACCTCCCCTCTAGCGAGCAGTACTTC. Translating gives CASSQDLPSSEQYF.

This chain links TRBV4-3 with TRBJ1-4; 7 nucleotides align to TRBD1. CDR3 length: 15 amino acids. The trim removed 5 bases at V and 1 base at J, leaving 4 bases unmatched. In germline, CDR1 is LGHNA, CDR2 YSLEER. The CDR3 sequence is CASSANRGTNEKLFF. As DNA, the CDR3 is TGCGCCAGCAGCGCCAACAGGGGAACTAATGAAAAACTGTTTTTT.

The chain has TRBV27 and TRBJ2-7; possible D gene TRBD2, 5 bases. The V and J ends lost 3 bases and 4 bases respectively, with 13 bases between them. In germline, CDR1 is MNHEY, CDR2 SMNVEV (reference sequence). CDR3 length: 14 amino acids. This chain's CDR3 is CASSLSGLLYEQYF. The CDR3 DNA is TGTGCCAGCAGTTTGAGCGGATTATTATACGAGCAGTACTTC.

The rearrangement uses TRBV14 and TRBJ1-2; 8 nucleotides match TRBD1. The CDR3 contains 17 residues. Germline CDR1 SGHDN, CDR2 FVKESK. Unmatched junction bases numbered 12, after V lost 6 bases and J lost 0 bases. CDR3 sequence: CASSGSLRTGTNYGYTF. In DNA, the CDR3 is TGTGCCAGCAGTGGGAGCTTAAGGACAGGGACTAACTATGGCTACACCTTC. The whole variable domain, filled in from reference TRBV14 and TRBJ1-2, reads EAGVTQFPSHSVIEKGQTVTLRCDPISGHDNLYWYRRVMGKEIKFLLHFVKESKQDESGMPNNRFLAERTGGTYSTLKVQPAELEDSGVYFCASSGSLRTGTNYGYTFGSGTRLTVV.

The CDR3 bases are TGCGCCAGCAGTGTTTCGGGAAATCAGCCCCAGCATTTT. The encoded protein is CASSVSGNQPQHF. V is TRBV10-2 and J is TRBJ1-5, with no clear D. Trimming pared 4 bases from V and 4 bases from J, leaving 8 bases between. This CDR3 is 13 amino acids long. Germline V lookup: CDR1 WSHSY, CDR2 SAAADI.

The chain links TRBV13 to TRBJ2-1; unclear D gene. The V gene lost 0 bases and the J gene lost 5 bases, with 8 bases spanning the gap. The CDR3 extends over 14 amino acids. Germline V gives CDR1 PRHDT, CDR2 FYEKMQ (reference sequence). This CDR3 is CASSLGTMDNEQFF. DNA of the CDR3: TGTGCCAGCAGCTTAGGAACAATGGACAATGAGCAGTTCTTC.

This clone was recorded only once. The V gene is TRBV7-9, the J gene TRBJ2-7; 11 bases align to TRBD2. Looked up from germline, CDR1 is SEHNR and CDR2 is FQNEAQ (reference sequence). V shed 6 bases and J 5 bases; nucleotides not matched to a gene: 6. The CDR3 covers 14 residues. CDR3: CASSKLAGVHEQYF. The CDR3 DNA is TGTGCCAGCAGTAAACTAGCGGGAGTCCACGAGCAGTACTTC. Based on the CDR3 plus reference TRBV7-9 and TRBJ2-7, the full variable domain is DTGVSQNPRHKITKRGQNVTFRCDPISEHNRLYWYRQTLGQGPEFLTYFQNEAQLEKSRLLSDRFSAERPKGSFSTLEIQRTEQGDSAMYLCASSKLAGVHEQYFGPGTRLTVT.

The rearrangement uses TRBV18 and TRBJ2-5; 7 bases are shared with TRBD2. Germline V gene lookup returns CDR1 KGHSH and CDR2 LQKENI. The CDR3 runs 17 residues. The V and J ends lost 3 bases and 0 bases, in that order; junction bases with no gene match: 10. CDR3 sequence: CASSPLGTTSYQETQYF. CDR3 coding DNA: TGTGCCAGCTCACCTCTCGGGACTACCTCGTACCAAGAGACCCAGTACTTC. Variable domain in full (rest from reference TRBV18 and TRBJ2-5): NAGVMQNPRHLVRRRGQEARLRCSPMKGHSHVYWYRQLPEEGLKFMVYLQKENIIDESGMPKERFSAEFPKEGPSILRIQQVVRGDSAAYFCASSPLGTTSYQETQYFGPGTRLLVL.

The CDR3 DNA follows: TGTGCCACCAGTGATGGGTCAGTCTCCCCTGGCTACACCTTC. Its translation: CATSDGSVSPGYTF. The chain employs TRBV24-1 and TRBJ1-2; D unclear. Germline assignment: CDR1 KGHDR and CDR2 SFDVKD. V gave up 3 bases and J gave up 7 bases, with 14 bases separating them. CDR3 length: 14 amino acids.

The J gene is TRBJ1-5, the V gene TRBV6-5; D gene ambiguous. There are 15 residues in the CDR3. Germline lookup yields CDR1 MNHEY and CDR2 SVGAGI. Trimming took 7 bases from V and 6 from J, leaving 19 bases between them. CDR3 sequence: CASITMDGVGQPQHF. In DNA form, the CDR3 reads TGTGCCAGCATTACAATGGACGGCGTCGGTCAGCCCCAGCATTTT.

This clone was seen a single time. The gene calls are TRBV27 and TRBJ1-1; a possible D gene is TRBD1 (5 bases). This CDR3 has 15 residues. Germline-derived CDR1 and CDR2 are MNHEY and SMNVEV (reference sequence). Trimming stripped 5 bases from V and 4 bases from J, with 17 bases between. The CDR3: CASSPSPGAGTEAFF. The CDR3 DNA reads as TGTGCCAGCAGTCCCTCCCCTGGGGCGGGCACTGAAGCTTTCTTT.

This chain joins TRBV15 and TRBJ2-7, with D hard to call. Germline CDR1 and CDR2: LNHNV and YYDKDF (reference sequence). This CDR3 is 17 amino acids long. The V end lost 0 bases, the J end lost 2 bases, and 17 bases lay between the germline ends. CDR3 sequence reads: CATSRDRTGVLPYEQYF. CDR3 DNA sequence: TGTGCCACCAGCAGAGATAGGACCGGCGTCTTGCCCTACGAGCAGTACTTC.

The CDR3: CASSPQAQETQYF. Written as DNA, the CDR3 is TGTGCCAGCTCACCCCAGGCTCAAGAGACCCAGTACTTC. V usage is TRBV18 and J usage is TRBJ2-5; no reliable D call. V was pared by 3 bases and J by 2 bases, with 7 bases between. CDR3 length: 13 residues. The germline CDR1 and CDR2 sequences are KGHSH and LQKENI. The entire variable domain, with the rest obtained from reference TRBV18 and TRBJ2-5, is as follows: NAGVMQNPRHLVRRRGQEARLRCSPMKGHSHVYWYRQLPEEGLKFMVYLQKENIIDESGMPKERFSAEFPKEGPSILRIQQVVRGDSAAYFCASSPQAQETQYFGPGTRLLVL.

This clone was detected a few times. The chain recombines TRBV5-4 with TRBJ1-5, with 7 bases matching TRBD1. The CDR3 has 16 residues. With V trimmed by 3 bases and J by 2 bases, 8 bases remained unmatched. The germline gives CDR1 SGHNT, CDR2 YYREEE (reference sequence). The DNA of the CDR3 is TGTGCCAGCAGCTACAACAGGGGCGGGGGCAATCAGCCCCAGCATTTT. As protein: CASSYNRGGGNQPQHF.

This clone showed up just once. The rearrangement joins TRBV19 to TRBJ1-1; D gene unclear. From germline, CDR1 is LNHDA and CDR2 SQIVND (reference sequence). This CDR3 comprises 15 residues. Trimming removed 0 bases from V and 0 bases from J, with 8 bases in between. This CDR3 is CASSIDGVMNTEAFF. The CDR3 region has the DNA TGTGCCAGTAGTATAGATGGGGTGATGAACACTGAAGCTTTCTTT.

This clone was found a few times. V and J are TRBV10-3 and TRBJ2-7, with D tentatively TRBD1 (6 bases). V was pared by 5 bases and J by 3 bases, with 11 bases between. This CDR3 is 13 amino acids long. Germline loops: CDR1 ENHRY, CDR2 SYGVKD. CDR3 nucleotides: TGTGCCATCAGTTCGGACAGTTTCTACGAGCAGTACTTC. Protein product: CAISSDSFYEQYF.

This chain joins TRBV6-1 and TRBJ2-5; D not resolved. Trimming removed 2 bases from V and 5 bases from J, with 6 bases in between. Germline assignment: CDR1 MNHNS and CDR2 SASEGT. The CDR3 sequence is 12 residues long. DNA of the CDR3: TGTGCCAGCAGTGAAATTTGGGAGACCCAGTACTTC. Its protein product is CASSEIWETQYF.